The 8 T cell receptor beta chains below were found in one sample sequenced in a study of shared clonotypes between healthy human individuals. Data came from immunoSEQ multiplex PCR; TCRdb stores just in-frame clones and leaves some out. The sample shows around 79,000 clones, roughly two thirds of them seen only once. Sample: memory CD8+ T cells sorted from blood. Noted subset: CD45RO+ cells pooled with CCR7-negative TemRA cells. The receptor set was obtained from a young man in good health.

The rearrangement joins TRBV11-2 to TRBJ2-1, with a weak D call TRBD2 (6 bases). Germline V gene lookup returns CDR1 SGHAT and CDR2 FQNNGV. Trimming shortened V by 7 bases and J by 6 bases, and 19 bases separated the two germline ends. This CDR3 is built from 15 residues. The CDR3 region is CASTTSPATPNEQFF. CDR3 DNA: TGTGCCAGCACCACTAGCCCAGCGACCCCCAATGAGCAGTTCTTC.

The V and J genes are TRBV10-1 and TRBJ1-1; perhaps TRBD1 as D (6 bases). Germline CDR1 reads WNHNN; CDR2 reads SYGVQD (reference sequence). The CDR3 loop spans 17 amino acids. The V gene lost 4 bases and the J gene lost 1 base, with 19 bases spanning the gap. The CDR3 DNA is TGCGCCAGCAGTGCCAACAGGGCGGGGCGGGAGAACACTGAAGCTTTCTTT. Protein sequence: CASSANRAGRENTEAFF.

CDR3 protein: CASSVYGSPPDEQFF. The CDR3 nucleotides read TGTGCCAGCAGCGTATACGGGTCCCCTCCCGATGAGCAGTTCTTC. The V call is TRBV9, the J call TRBJ2-1; D unclear. CDR1 is SGDLS and CDR2 is YYNGEE in the germline V gene. This CDR3 region has 15 residues. V was clipped by 1 base and J by 8 bases, with 16 bases between them. The whole variable domain, filled in from reference TRBV9 and TRBJ2-1, reads DSGVTQTPKHLITATGQRVTLRCSPRSGDLSVYWYQQSLDQGLQFLIQYYNGEERAKGNILERFSAQQFPDLHSELNLSSLELGDSALYFCASSVYGSPPDEQFFGPGTRLTVL.

The chain links TRBV6-1 to TRBJ2-5, with no clear D. Germline V gene lookup returns CDR1 MNHNS and CDR2 SASEGT. This CDR3 spans 17 amino acids. With 1 base removed from V and 1 base from J, the gap between germline ends came to 16 bases. In DNA form, the CDR3 reads TGTGCCAGCAGTGAAGGGGGTTCGACTTGGCCCCAAGAGACCCAGTACTTC. Protein product: CASSEGGSTWPQETQYF.

This clone was detected only a few times. J is TRBJ1-1 and V is TRBV10-3; D is possibly TRBD1 (5 bases). The germline gives CDR1 ENHRY, CDR2 SYGVKD. The CDR3 has 14 residues. V dropped 7 bases and J dropped 0 bases, with 12 bases sitting between them. The CDR3 DNA reads as TGTGCCATCACCCAAACAGGCTTGAACACTGAAGCTTTCTTT. This sequence encodes CAITQTGLNTEAFF.

The chain employs TRBV14 and TRBJ2-1; D is perhaps TRBD2 (5 bases). This CDR3 has 13 amino acids. V was pared by 1 base and J by 8 bases, with 9 bases between. CDR1 SGHDN and CDR2 FVKESK come from the germline V gene. CDR3 bases: TGTGCCAGCAGCCAAGGAGGGATCGATGAGCAGTTCTTC. As protein: CASSQGGIDEQFF.

The table lists this clone with many counts. The V and J genes are TRBV9 and TRBJ2-3, with TRBD2 identical over 10 bases. CDR3 length equals 16 residues. Unmatched junction bases numbered 5, after V lost 4 bases and J lost 0 bases. Germline V lookup: CDR1 SGDLS, CDR2 YYNGEE. CDR3 in DNA: TGTGCCAGCAGCCCAGGACTAGCGGTTAGCACAGATACGCAGTATTTT. It is translated as CASSPGLAVSTDTQYF.

The gene calls are TRBV4-3 and TRBJ2-1; TRBD2 is a possible D gene (5 bases). The V gene lost 5 bases and the J gene lost 7 bases, with 12 bases spanning the gap. Germline V gene lookup returns CDR1 LGHNA and CDR2 YSLEER. This CDR3 contains 13 residues. CDR3 amino acids: CASSFSGPNEQFF. The DNA for the CDR3 is TGCGCCAGCAGCTTCAGCGGACCTAATGAGCAGTTCTTC.